The rows below give T cell receptor beta chains drawn from one sample of a study of T-cell memory formation after mild COVID-19. Each CDR3 protein gets one entry after TCRdb re-called the 5' RACE reads with MiXCR. Of approximately 290,000 distinct CDR3 sequences listed, approximately 19% are singletons. The sample was PBMCs or a T cell subset sorted from them (not recorded which). These receptors all come from a man aged 18 to 29 who had mild COVID-19 (a few samples of this study predate the infection). Cell type and time point are not known. Both conserved end residues are part of each CDR3.

cdr3_aa	v_call	j_call
CASRQRTGYTF	TRBV5-6	TRBJ1-2
CASSLEGTGDGETQYF	TRBV5-1	TRBJ2-5
CASSGKGGANSPLHF	TRBV7-2	TRBJ1-6
CASSFGTSGPDTQYF	TRBV7-6	TRBJ2-3
CASSFGTSGKQFF	TRBV7-3	TRBJ2-1
CASSYSTASETQYF	TRBV6-5	TRBJ2-5
CASSRTSGAYEQYF	TRBV5-1	TRBJ2-7
CASSAGAGDGETQYF	TRBV5-1	TRBJ2-5
CSARPGHTDTQYF	TRBV20-1	TRBJ2-3
CASSRMRGLQETQYF	TRBV12-3/TRBV12-4	TRBJ2-5
CAWRGTGASGYTF	TRBV30	TRBJ1-2
CATSGPGGYGYTF	TRBV15	TRBJ1-2
CASRLSGTSQETQYF	TRBV6-5	TRBJ2-5